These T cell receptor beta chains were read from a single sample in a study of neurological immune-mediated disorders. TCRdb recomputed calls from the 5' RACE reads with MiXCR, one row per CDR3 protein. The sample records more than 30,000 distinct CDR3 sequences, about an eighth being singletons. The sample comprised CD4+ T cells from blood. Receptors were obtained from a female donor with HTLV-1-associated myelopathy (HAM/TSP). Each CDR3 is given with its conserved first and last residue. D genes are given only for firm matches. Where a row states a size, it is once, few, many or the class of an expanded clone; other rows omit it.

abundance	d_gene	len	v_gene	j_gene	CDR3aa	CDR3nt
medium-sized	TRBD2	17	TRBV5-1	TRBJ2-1	CASSLKPLAGDYNEQFF	TGCGCCAGCAGCTTGAAGCCCCTAGCGGGGGACTACAATGAGCAGTTCTTC
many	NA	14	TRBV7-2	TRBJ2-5	CASSSRPNAETQYF	TGTGCCAGCAGCTCGAGACCGAATGCAGAGACCCAGTACTTC
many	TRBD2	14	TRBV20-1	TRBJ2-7	CSANRREGKYEQYF	TGCAGTGCTAATCGTCGGGAGGGAAAATACGAGCAGTACTTC
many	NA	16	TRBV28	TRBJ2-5	CASSGLHTKSQETQYF	TGTGCCAGCAGTGGACTACATACCAAATCACAAGAGACCCAGTACTTC
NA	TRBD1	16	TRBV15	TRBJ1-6	CATSRDLTGAGSPLHF	TGTGCCACCAGCAGAGATCTTACAGGGGCAGGTTCACCCCTCCACTTT
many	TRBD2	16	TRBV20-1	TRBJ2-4	CSADPGTSGGFDIQYF	TGCAGTGCGGACCCCGGGACTAGCGGGGGGTTTGACATTCAGTACTTC
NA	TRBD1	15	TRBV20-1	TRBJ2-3	CSATPGGADTDTQYF	TGCAGTGCCACCCCAGGGGGAGCAGACACGGATACGCAGTATTTT
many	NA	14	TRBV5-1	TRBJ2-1	CASGPRDAGDEQFF	TGCGCCAGCGGCCCCCGGGACGCCGGCGATGAGCAGTTCTTC
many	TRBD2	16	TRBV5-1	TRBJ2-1	CASSARLAGGPDEQFF	TGCGCCAGCAGCGCCAGACTAGCGGGGGGGCCGGATGAGCAGTTCTTC
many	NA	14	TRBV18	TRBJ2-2	CASSPSGGAGELFF	TGTGCCAGCTCACCCTCCGGCGGGGCCGGGGAGCTGTTTTTT
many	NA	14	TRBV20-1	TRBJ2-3	CSVQTPENTDTQYF	TGCAGTGTCCAGACCCCCGAAAACACAGATACGCAGTATTTT
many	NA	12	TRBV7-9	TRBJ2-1	CASSLNTGEQFF	TGTGCCAGCAGCTTAAACACTGGAGAGCAGTTCTTC
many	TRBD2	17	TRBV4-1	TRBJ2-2	CASSQAGIAGNTGELFF	TGCGCCAGCAGCCAAGCGGGAATAGCGGGGAACACCGGGGAGCTGTTTTTT
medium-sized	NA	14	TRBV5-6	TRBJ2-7	CASSLSGSSYEQYF	TGTGCCAGCAGCCTTAGCGGTAGCTCCTACGAGCAGTACTTC
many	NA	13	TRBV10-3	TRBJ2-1	CAISESEDNEQFF	TGTGCCATCAGTGAAAGTGAAGACAATGAGCAGTTCTTC
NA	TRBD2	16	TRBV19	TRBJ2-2	CASSIASGRGTGELFF	TGTGCCAGTAGTATAGCAAGCGGGAGAGGGACCGGGGAGCTGTTTTTT
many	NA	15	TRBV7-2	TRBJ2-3	CASIYRHTSTDTQYF	TGTGCCAGCATCTACCGGCATACTAGCACAGATACGCAGTATTTT
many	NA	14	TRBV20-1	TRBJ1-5	CSARTISGFEPQHF	TGCAGTGCTAGAACGATTTCGGGTTTTGAGCCCCAGCATTTT
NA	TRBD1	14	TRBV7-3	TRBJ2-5	CASSTQDREETQYF	TGTGCCAGCAGCACCCAAGACAGGGAAGAGACCCAGTACTTC
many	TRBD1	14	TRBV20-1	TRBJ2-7	CSAALDRVAYEQYF	TGCAGTGCTGCTCTCGACAGGGTGGCCTACGAGCAGTACTTC
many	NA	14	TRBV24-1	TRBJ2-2	CATSDHISAGELFF	TGTGCCACCAGTGATCACATTAGCGCCGGGGAGCTGTTTTTT
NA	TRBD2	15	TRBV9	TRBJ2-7	CASSVETSGGNEQYF	TGTGCAAGCAGCGTCGAGACTAGCGGGGGCAACGAGCAGTACTTC
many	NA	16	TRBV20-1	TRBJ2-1	CSARDASESSYNEQFF	TGCAGTGCTAGAGATGCTAGCGAGAGCTCCTACAATGAGCAGTTCTTC
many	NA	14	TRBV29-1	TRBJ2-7	CSVATGTGPGEQYF	TGCAGCGTCGCGACCGGGACGGGGCCGGGTGAGCAGTACTTC
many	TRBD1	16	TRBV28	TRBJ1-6	CASSLGGGGVGSPLHF	TGTGCCAGCAGTTTAGGGGGAGGGGGCGTCGGATCACCCCTCCACTTT
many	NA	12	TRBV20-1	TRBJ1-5	CSAQYSNQPQHF	TGCAGTGCTCAATATAGCAATCAGCCCCAGCATTTT
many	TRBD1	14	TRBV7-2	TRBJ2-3	CASSLGQGLDTQYF	TGTGCCAGCAGCTTAGGACAGGGATTAGATACGCAGTATTTT
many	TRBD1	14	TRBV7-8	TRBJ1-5	CASSTDRVNQPQHF	TGTGCCAGCAGCACGGACAGGGTGAATCAGCCCCAGCATTTT
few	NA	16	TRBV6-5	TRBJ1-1	CASSYSTTGGPRVAFF	TGTGCCAGCAGTTACTCCACCACGGGGGGGCCTAGAGTAGCTTTCTTT
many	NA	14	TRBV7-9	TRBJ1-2	CASSLVGAGDGYTF	TGTGCCAGCAGCTTAGTTGGGGCAGGGGACGGCTACACCTTC
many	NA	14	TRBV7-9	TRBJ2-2	CASSPSGYTGELFF	TGTGCCAGCAGCCCCAGTGGATACACCGGGGAGCTGTTTTTT
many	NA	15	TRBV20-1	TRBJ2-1	CSARPTGSSYNEQFF	TGCAGTGCTAGACCAACAGGGAGCTCCTACAATGAGCAGTTCTTC
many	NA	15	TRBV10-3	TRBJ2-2	CAINDGYSNTGELFF	TGTGCCATCAACGATGGGTACAGTAACACCGGGGAGCTGTTTTTT
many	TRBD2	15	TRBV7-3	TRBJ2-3	CASSLLGGRGDTQYF	TGTGCCAGCAGCTTACTCGGCGGGAGGGGCGATACGCAGTATTTT
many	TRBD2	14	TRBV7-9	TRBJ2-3	CASQGVAGTNTQYF	TGTGCCAGCCAAGGGGTAGCGGGGACAAATACGCAGTATTTT
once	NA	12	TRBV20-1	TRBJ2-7	CSARTPEDEQYF	TGCAGTGCTAGAACGCCAGAGGACGAGCAGTACTTC
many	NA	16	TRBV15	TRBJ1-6	CATSRDPEGRSSPLHF	TGTGCCACCAGCAGAGATCCGGAGGGTAGGAGTTCACCCCTCCACTTT
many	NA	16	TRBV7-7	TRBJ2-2	CASSLVPGADTGELFF	TGTGCTAGCAGCTTAGTGCCGGGGGCGGACACCGGGGAGCTGTTTTTT
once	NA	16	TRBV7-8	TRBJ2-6	CASSSITGSGANVLTF	TGTGCCAGCAGCTCCATTACAGGATCCGGGGCCAACGTCCTGACTTTC
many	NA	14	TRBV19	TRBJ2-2	CASTQGIDTGELFF	TGTGCCAGTACACAGGGAATAGACACCGGGGAGCTGTTTTTT